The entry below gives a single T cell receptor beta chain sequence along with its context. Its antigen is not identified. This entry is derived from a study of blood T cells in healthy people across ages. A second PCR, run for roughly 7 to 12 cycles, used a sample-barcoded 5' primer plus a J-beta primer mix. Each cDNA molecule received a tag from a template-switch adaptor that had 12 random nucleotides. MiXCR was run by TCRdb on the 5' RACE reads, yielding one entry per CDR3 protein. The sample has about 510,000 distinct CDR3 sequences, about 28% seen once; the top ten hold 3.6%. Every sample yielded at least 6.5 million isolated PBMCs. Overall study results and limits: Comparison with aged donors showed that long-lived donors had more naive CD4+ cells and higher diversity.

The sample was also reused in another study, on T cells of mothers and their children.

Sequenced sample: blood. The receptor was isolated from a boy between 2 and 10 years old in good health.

In nucleotides, the CDR3 is TGCAGTGGCCTCGGGGGCTTTAATCAGCCCCAGCATTTT. Its protein product is CSGLGGFNQPQHF. The chain has TRBV20-1 and TRBJ1-5; the D gene is possibly TRBD1 (6 bases). This CDR3 contains 13 residues. V was cut by 7 bases and J by 4 bases, with 14 bases left in between. Per the germline V gene, CDR1 is DFQATT and CDR2 is SNEGSKA (reference sequence).